This TCR beta chain was recorded in a study of cytomegalovirus exposure and HLA in healthy donors. Findings and limits, study-wide: In a later analysis, TCR beta V- and J-gene trimming showed a link to a missense DCLRE1C variant. There were some public TCRs occurring in many donors, but most TCR sequences were rare.

J gave up 3 bases and V 5 bases, and 5 bases lay outside the gene matches. This CDR3 comprises 14 residues. Germline loops: CDR1 SNHLY, CDR2 FYNNEI. This clone appeared once. Its specificity is unknown. The PCR was carried out with 60 Vbeta primers and 13 Jbeta primers. TCRdb's copy holds only in-frame clones and misses some; the assay was immunoSEQ multiplex PCR. The sample includes roughly 200,000 clones, about 82% seen only once; the top ten take about 3.1%. This TCR came from a man aged 25-45 years in good health and CMV-seronegative. V usage is TRBV2 and J usage is TRBJ2-5; 8 positions match TRBD2. Sequenced input: PBMCs. CDR3 DNA: TGTGCCAGCAGTCCTCGGGGGGGTGAAGAGACCCAGTACTTC. Its translation is CASSPRGGEETQYF.